These 22 T cell receptor beta chains originate from one sample sequenced in a study of T-cell reconstitution after alpha-beta-depleted transplantation in children. Library preparation (for TCRbeta) was performed with unique molecular identifiers. TCRdb redid the calling of the PCR reads with MiXCR, one entry per CDR3 protein. The sample contains 240,000 or so distinct CDR3 sequences, 6.5% to 10% of which appear only once. The source was PBMCs, mostly from graft donor cells, collected 180 days after TCRalphabeta/CD19-depleted stem cell transplant. Source of these receptors: a male patient younger than 18 who had a stem cell transplant for acute lymphoblastic leukemia, so the T cells may come from the graft donor.

There are many counts of this clonotype. This sequence joins TRBV4-1 and TRBJ2-2, with D perhaps being TRBD1 or TRBD2 (5 bases each). Looked up from germline, CDR1 is MGHRA and CDR2 is YSYEKL. Trimming shortened V by 6 bases and J by 6 bases, and 29 bases separated the two germline ends. CDR3 size: 19 residues. CDR3 amino acids: CASSLASGPGSRGAGELFF. CDR3 coding DNA: TGCGCCAGCAGTCTTGCTTCGGGACCTGGAAGCCGTGGAGCCGGGGAGCTGTTTTTT.

This clonotype was counted ten times or more. The V gene is TRBV5-1, the J gene TRBJ2-5; perhaps D is TRBD1 or TRBD2 (5 bases each). Germline V gene data show CDR1 as SGHRS and CDR2 as YFSETQ. This CDR3 spans 13 amino acids. The germline V and J ends were trimmed by 4 bases and 4 bases, with 11 bases remaining between them. Here the CDR3 DNA reads TGCGCCAGCAGCCTAGAGGGGAGAGAGACCCAGTACTTC. Its protein is CASSLEGRETQYF.

At least ten counts were recorded for this clonotype. The gene calls are TRBV19 and TRBJ2-1, with D perhaps being TRBD1 or TRBD2 (5 bases each). From germline, CDR1 is LNHDA and CDR2 SQIVND (reference sequence). CDR3 length: 16 amino acids. The V end lost 2 bases, the J end lost 6 bases, and 17 bases lay between the germline ends. DNA for the CDR3: TGTGCCAGTAGTATAATCTGGGACCCCGGGACCAATGAGCAGTTCTTC. This gives the protein CASSIIWDPGTNEQFF.

Ten or more counts support this clonotype. The rearrangement uses TRBV2 and TRBJ2-2; possibly TRBD1 for D (6 bases). Trimming stripped 11 bases from V and 0 bases from J, with 10 bases between. This CDR3 spans 13 amino acids. Germline CDR1 and CDR2: SNHLY and FYNNEI. The DNA for the CDR3 is TGTGCCGGGGGACATACGAACACCGGGGAGCTGTTTTTT. Its protein is CAGGHTNTGELFF.

This clonotype was seen at least ten times. The V gene is TRBV7-8, the J gene TRBJ1-1; 8 positions agree with TRBD1. The germline V gene encodes CDR1 SGHVS and CDR2 FQNEAQ. The length of the CDR3 is 15 residues. V gave up 2 bases and J gave up 5 bases; unmatched junction bases: 7. The CDR3: CASSLKPGGWTEAFF. The CDR3 bases are TGTGCCAGCAGCTTAAAGCCAGGGGGCTGGACTGAAGCTTTCTTT.

As concerns this clonotype: A much larger clone differs from this one at a single base, so this may be a read error. The chain recombines TRBV15 with TRBJ1-5; 10 bases agree with TRBD1. CDR3 length: 14 amino acids. The germline CDR1 and CDR2 sequences are LNHNV and YYDKDF (reference sequence). Unmatched junction bases numbered 8, after V lost 5 bases and J lost 10 bases. The DNA of the CDR3 is TGTGCCACCAGCGGCTGGACAGGGGGGCACCCCCAGCATTTT. It yields the protein CATSGWTGGHPQHF.

This clonotype was counted many times. The chain recombines TRBV5-1 with TRBJ2-7; 7 bases match TRBD1. Germline V gives CDR1 SGHRS, CDR2 YFSETQ. CDR3 length: 13 amino acids. V lost 3 bases to trimming and J lost 3 bases; unmatched junction nucleotides: 3. The CDR3 spells CASSSTGFYEQYF. CDR3 nucleotide sequence: TGCGCCAGCAGCTCGACAGGGTTCTACGAGCAGTACTTC.

This clonotype was seen many times. The chain joins TRBV27 to TRBJ2-3, with no clear D. The CDR3 sequence is 14 residues long. CDR1 MNHEY and CDR2 SMNVEV come from the germline V gene (reference sequence). V lost 6 bases and J 1 base, leaving 11 bases between the germline ends. The CDR3 spells CASRVGGGTDTQYF. In nucleotides, the CDR3 is TGTGCCAGCAGGGTGGGTGGGGGCACAGATACGCAGTATTTT.

At least ten counts were recorded for this clonotype. CDR3 sequence (DNA): TGTGCCAGCAGTTTGACATCCTCTGGAAACACCATATATTTT. Amino acids: CASSLTSSGNTIYF. The chain carries TRBV12-3 or TRBV12-4 and TRBJ1-3; D gene unclear. The CDR3 length is 14 residues. The V gene lost 3 bases and the J gene lost 0 bases, with 6 bases spanning the gap.

This clonotype was observed many times. This sequence joins TRBV6-5 and TRBJ1-1, with no clear D. This CDR3 spans 12 amino acids. The ends were cut back, 5 bases at V and 4 bases at J, with 8 bases in the middle. Germline CDR1 is MNHEY and CDR2 is SVGAGI. CDR3 bases: TGTGCCAGCAGTCATTACAGCACTGAAGCTTTCTTT. Protein sequence: CASSHYSTEAFF.

This clonotype was counted ten times or more. The rearrangement uses TRBV12-3 or TRBV12-4 and TRBJ1-2; 7 bases match TRBD1. The CDR3 covers 15 residues. The trim removed 5 bases at V and 4 bases at J, leaving 10 bases unmatched. The DNA for the CDR3 is TGTGCCAGCAGTATCCGACAGGGTCCGTCCTATGGCTACACCTTC. Its translation is CASSIRQGPSYGYTF.

This clonotype was observed at least ten times. The chain is built from TRBV25-1 and TRBJ2-7, with no clear D. There are 14 residues in the CDR3. Trimming took off 3 bases at V and 0 bases at J, with 9 bases between the two ends. Germline V lookup: CDR1 MGHDK, CDR2 SYGVNS. This CDR3 reads CASSDPSSSYEQYF. The CDR3 DNA sequence: TGTGCCAGCAGTGACCCATCTAGCTCCTACGAGCAGTACTTC.

This clonotype was seen at least ten times. This sequence joins TRBV28 and TRBJ2-1, with 11 bases fitting TRBD2. In germline, CDR1 is MDHEN, CDR2 SYDVKM. The CDR3 sequence is 17 residues long. With 3 bases clipped from V and 3 bases from J, the junction kept 7 bases outside the gene matches. The CDR3 loop reads CASSFSSGRARYNEQFF. Written as DNA, the CDR3 is TGTGCCAGCAGTTTTAGTAGCGGGAGGGCCCGCTACAATGAGCAGTTCTTC.

This clonotype was detected ten times or more. The chain combines TRBV18 with TRBJ2-5; D unresolved. Deletions cut 1 base from V and 5 bases from J, with 17 bases between. The CDR3 loop spans 16 amino acids. Germline V lookup: CDR1 KGHSH, CDR2 LQKENI. CDR3 sequence (DNA): TGTGCCAGCTCACCACTAAGACCAGGCCAGGAGGAGACCCAGTACTTC. This gives the protein CASSPLRPGQEETQYF.

This clonotype came up many times. The chain combines TRBV25-1 with TRBJ1-1; unclear D gene. The CDR3 has 15 residues. From germline, CDR1 is MGHDK and CDR2 SYGVNS. V was pared by 7 bases and J by 8 bases, with 23 bases between. The CDR3 region has the DNA TGTGCCAGCACGGACTCAGGTCCCTTTGGAAGGGAAGCTTTCTTT. This translates into CASTDSGPFGREAFF.

This clonotype has a count of ten or more. The chain couples TRBV5-1 to TRBJ2-3, with no clear D. The V end was cut by 5 bases, the J end by 0 bases, with 10 bases between. This CDR3 is built from 14 residues. CDR1 and CDR2 (germline): SGHRS, YFSETQ. CDR3 coding DNA: TGCGCCAGCAGATTGCTAGTAAGCACAGATACGCAGTATTTT. Amino acid sequence: CASRLLVSTDTQYF. The variable domain in full, with the rest retrieved from reference TRBV5-1 and TRBJ2-3, is KAGVTQTPRYLIKTRGQQVTLSCSPISGHRSVSWYQQTPGQGLQFLFEYFSETQRNKGNFPGRFSGRQFSNSRSEMNVSTLELGDSALYLCASRLLVSTDTQYFGPGTRLTVL.

There are many counts of this clonotype. J is TRBJ2-1 and V is TRBV29-1; a possible D gene is TRBD1 (6 bases). The CDR3 loop spans 13 amino acids. V was shortened by 6 bases and J by 12 bases, with 21 bases between the two germline ends. The germline V gene has CDR1 SQVTM and CDR2 ANQGSEA. CDR3 amino acids: CSVGTRLTKGQFF. CDR3 nucleotides: TGCAGCGTCGGGACAAGGCTAACAAAGGGGCAGTTCTTC.

This clonotype has a count of ten or more. This chain links TRBV11-1 with TRBJ2-2; no firm D call. This CDR3 contains 13 residues. V gave up 2 bases and J gave up 7 bases, with 8 bases separating them. The germline V gene encodes CDR1 SGHAT and CDR2 FQDESV (reference sequence). The CDR3 DNA is TGTGCCAGCAGCTTAACGGAGAACGGGGAGCTGTTTTTT. Protein product: CASSLTENGELFF.

V and J are TRBV6-6 and TRBJ2-7; D is perhaps TRBD1 (5 bases). This CDR3 has 13 residues. Germline V CDR1 and CDR2: MNHNY, SVGAGI (reference sequence). With 6 bases removed from V and 3 bases from J, the gap between germline ends came to 12 bases. The DNA for the CDR3 is TGTGCCAGCAGACCTGGAGACAGCTACGAGCAGTACTTC. This sequence encodes CASRPGDSYEQYF.

This clonotype was found many times. The CDR3 coding sequence is TGCAGCGTGATTAAACCCAGGGTTGACACTGAAGCTTTCTTT. Translation gives CSVIKPRVDTEAFF. The chain employs TRBV29-1 and TRBJ1-1; the D gene is possibly TRBD1 (5 bases). V gave up 6 bases and J gave up 3 bases, with 17 bases separating them. The germline V gene has CDR1 SQVTM and CDR2 ANQGSEA. The CDR3 extends over 14 amino acids.

This clonotype was observed at least ten times. V and J are TRBV7-9 and TRBJ2-5, with 8 bases aligning to TRBD1. Per the germline V gene, CDR1 is SEHNR and CDR2 is FQNEAQ (reference sequence). This CDR3 contains 13 residues. With V trimmed by 6 bases and J by 2 bases, 2 bases remained unmatched. The CDR3, as DNA: TGTGCCAGCAGGAGGGACAGGCAAGAGACCCAGTACTTC. Its protein product is CASRRDRQETQYF.

This clonotype has a count of ten or more. The V and J genes are TRBV7-3 and TRBJ2-5; D not resolved. The CDR3 is 17 residues long. Germline CDR1 is SGHTA and CDR2 is FQGTGA. V shed 2 bases and J shed 3 bases, with 19 bases lying between them. The CDR3 protein is CASSLGKSDQEKETQYF. The CDR3 DNA reads as TGTGCCAGCAGCTTAGGAAAGAGCGACCAGGAAAAAGAGACCCAGTACTTC.